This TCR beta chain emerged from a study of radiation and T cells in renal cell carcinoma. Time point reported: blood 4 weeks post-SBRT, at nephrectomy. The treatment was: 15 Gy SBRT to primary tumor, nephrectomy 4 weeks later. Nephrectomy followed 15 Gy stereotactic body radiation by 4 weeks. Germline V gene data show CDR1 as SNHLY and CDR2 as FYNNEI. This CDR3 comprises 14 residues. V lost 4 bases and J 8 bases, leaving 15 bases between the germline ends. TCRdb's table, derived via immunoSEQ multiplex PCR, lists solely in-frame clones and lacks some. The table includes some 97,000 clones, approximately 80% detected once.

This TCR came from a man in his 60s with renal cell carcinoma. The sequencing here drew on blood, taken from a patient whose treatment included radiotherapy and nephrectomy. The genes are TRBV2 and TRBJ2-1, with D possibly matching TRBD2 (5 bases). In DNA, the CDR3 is TGTGCCAGCAGTGTTCTAGTGGGAGCTCATGAGCAGTTCTTC. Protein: CASSVLVGAHEQFF.